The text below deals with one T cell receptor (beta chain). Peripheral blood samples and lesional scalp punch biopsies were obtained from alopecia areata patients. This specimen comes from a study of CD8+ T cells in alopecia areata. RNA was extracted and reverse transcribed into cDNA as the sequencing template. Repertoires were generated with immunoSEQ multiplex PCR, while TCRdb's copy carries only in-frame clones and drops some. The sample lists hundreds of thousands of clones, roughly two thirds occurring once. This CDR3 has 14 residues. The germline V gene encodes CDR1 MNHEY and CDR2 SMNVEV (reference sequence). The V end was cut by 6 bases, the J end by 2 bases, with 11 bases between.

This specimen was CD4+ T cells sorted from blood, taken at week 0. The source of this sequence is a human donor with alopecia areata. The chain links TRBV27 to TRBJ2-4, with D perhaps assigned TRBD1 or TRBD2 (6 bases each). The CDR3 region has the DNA TGTGCCAGCAGCGGGGGCGGGACCAAAAACATTCAGTACTTC. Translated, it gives CASSGGGTKNIQYF.